This T cell receptor (beta chain) comes out of a study of T cell responses to AZD1222 COVID-19 vaccine. To note about this clone: Its antigen is not identified.

Generated by immunoSEQ multiplex PCR, the TCRdb table keeps only in-frame clones and is missing some. This sample has roughly 160,000 clones, with around 92% found just once. Combined were second doses at about 4 or about 12 weeks. Germline V lookup: CDR1 LNHNV, CDR2 YYDKDF (reference sequence). This CDR3 region has 17 residues. V was clipped by 2 bases and J by 5 bases; unmatched bases: 12. Findings and limits, study-wide: Compared with day 0, the breadth and depth of the Spike-specific TCR repertoire rose significantly after two doses of AZD1222. Reportedly, close to half of spike-specific TCRs are directed against unmutated variant regions.

This clonotype originated in an adult who received the AZD1222 COVID-19 vaccine. The chain employs TRBV15 and TRBJ2-3; TRBD2 matches 8 bases. The material was peripheral blood, obtained 28 days after the second AZD1222 dose. The CDR3 bases are TGTGCCACCAGCAGATCGCTAGCGGGCGGGGATGGAGATACGCAGTATTTT. This encodes CATSRSLAGGDGDTQYF.